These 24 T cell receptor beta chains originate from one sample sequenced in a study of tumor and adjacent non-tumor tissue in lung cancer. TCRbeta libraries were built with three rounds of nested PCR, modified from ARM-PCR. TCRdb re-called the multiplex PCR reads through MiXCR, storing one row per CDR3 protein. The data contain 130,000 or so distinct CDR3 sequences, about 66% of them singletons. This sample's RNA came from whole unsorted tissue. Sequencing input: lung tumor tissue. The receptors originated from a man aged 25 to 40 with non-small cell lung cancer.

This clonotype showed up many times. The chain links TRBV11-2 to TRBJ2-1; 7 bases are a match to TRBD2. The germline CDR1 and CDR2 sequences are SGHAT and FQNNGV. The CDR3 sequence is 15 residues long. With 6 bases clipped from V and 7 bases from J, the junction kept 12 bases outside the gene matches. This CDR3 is CASSSRRGTINEQFF. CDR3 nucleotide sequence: TGTGCCAGCAGTTCCCGACGAGGGACTATAAATGAGCAGTTCTTC.

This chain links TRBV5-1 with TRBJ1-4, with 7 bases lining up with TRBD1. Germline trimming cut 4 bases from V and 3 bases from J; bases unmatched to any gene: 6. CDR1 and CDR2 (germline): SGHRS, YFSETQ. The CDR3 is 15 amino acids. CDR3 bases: TGCGCCAGCAGCCCAAGGGGGCTAGCTAATGAAAAACTGTTTTTT. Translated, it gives CASSPRGLANEKLFF.

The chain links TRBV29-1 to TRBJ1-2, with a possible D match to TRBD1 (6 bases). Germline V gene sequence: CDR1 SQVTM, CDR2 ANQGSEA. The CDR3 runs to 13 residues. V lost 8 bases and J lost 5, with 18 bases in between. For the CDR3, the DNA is TGCAGCACTTCGGACAGTTGGACGTATGGCTACACCTTC. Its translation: CSTSDSWTYGYTF. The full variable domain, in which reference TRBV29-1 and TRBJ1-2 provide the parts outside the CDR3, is SAVISQKPSRDICQRGTSLTIQCQVDSQVTMMFWYRQQPGQSLTLIATANQGSEATYESGFVIDKFPISRPNLTFSTLTVSNMSPEDSSIYLCSTSDSWTYGYTFGSGTRLTVV.

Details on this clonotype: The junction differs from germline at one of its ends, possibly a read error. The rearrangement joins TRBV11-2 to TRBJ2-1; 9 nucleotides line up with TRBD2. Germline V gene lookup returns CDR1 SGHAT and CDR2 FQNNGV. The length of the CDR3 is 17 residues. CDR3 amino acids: CASSLIAGVGVYNERFF. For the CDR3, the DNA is TGTGCCAGCAGCCTTATAGCGGGAGTAGGAGTTTACAATGAGCGGTTCTTC.

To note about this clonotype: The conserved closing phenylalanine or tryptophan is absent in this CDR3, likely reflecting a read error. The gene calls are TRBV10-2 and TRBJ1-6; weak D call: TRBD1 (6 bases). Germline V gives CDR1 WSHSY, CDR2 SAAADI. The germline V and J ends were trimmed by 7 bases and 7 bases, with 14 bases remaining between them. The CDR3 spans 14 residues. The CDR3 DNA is TGCGCCAGCATACTAGACAGGTGGAATTCACCCCTCCACTAT. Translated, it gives CASILDRWNSPLHY.

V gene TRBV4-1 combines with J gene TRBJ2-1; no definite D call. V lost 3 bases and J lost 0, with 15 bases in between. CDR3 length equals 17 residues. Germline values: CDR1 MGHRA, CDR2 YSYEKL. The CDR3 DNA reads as TGCGCCAGCAGCCAGAATAGCTTCGAGAACTCCTACAATGAGCAGTTCTTC. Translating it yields CASSQNSFENSYNEQFF.

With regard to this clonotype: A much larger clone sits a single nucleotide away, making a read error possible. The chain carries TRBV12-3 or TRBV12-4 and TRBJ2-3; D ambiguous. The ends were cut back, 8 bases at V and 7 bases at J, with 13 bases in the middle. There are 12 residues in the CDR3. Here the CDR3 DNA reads TGTGCCAGCGGGCAGGATTCGTATACGCAGTATTTT. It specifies CASGQDSYTQYF.

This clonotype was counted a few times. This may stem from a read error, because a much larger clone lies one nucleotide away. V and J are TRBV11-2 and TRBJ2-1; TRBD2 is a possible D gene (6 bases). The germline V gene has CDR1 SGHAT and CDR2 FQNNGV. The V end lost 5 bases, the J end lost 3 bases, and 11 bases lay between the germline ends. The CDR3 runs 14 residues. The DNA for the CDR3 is TGTGCCAGCAGCACCGGGACTTACTACAATGAGCAGTTCTTC. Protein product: CASSTGTYYNEQFF.

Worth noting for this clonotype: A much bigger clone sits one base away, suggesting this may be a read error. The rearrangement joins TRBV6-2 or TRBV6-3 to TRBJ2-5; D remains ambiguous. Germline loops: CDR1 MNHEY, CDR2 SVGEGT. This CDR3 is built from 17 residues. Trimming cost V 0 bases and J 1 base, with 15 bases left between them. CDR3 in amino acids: CASSYSLVEPPQETQYF. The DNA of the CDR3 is TGTGCCAGCAGTTACTCGCTAGTGGAGCCTCCCCAAGAGACCCAGTACTTC.

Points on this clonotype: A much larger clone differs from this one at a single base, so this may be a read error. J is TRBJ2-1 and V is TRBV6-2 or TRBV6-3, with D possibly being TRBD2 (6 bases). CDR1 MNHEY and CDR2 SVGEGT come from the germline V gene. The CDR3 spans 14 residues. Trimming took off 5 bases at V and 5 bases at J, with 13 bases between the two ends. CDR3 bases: TGTGCCAGCAGTCGACAGCGGGCAAACAATGAGCAGTTCTTC. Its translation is CASSRQRANNEQFF.

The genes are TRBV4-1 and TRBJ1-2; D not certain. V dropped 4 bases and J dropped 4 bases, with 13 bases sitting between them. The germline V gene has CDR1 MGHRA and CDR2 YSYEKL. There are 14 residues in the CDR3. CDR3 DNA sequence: TGCGCCAGCAGCCGAGTTGACGGTTCCTATGGCTACACCTTC. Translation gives CASSRVDGSYGYTF.

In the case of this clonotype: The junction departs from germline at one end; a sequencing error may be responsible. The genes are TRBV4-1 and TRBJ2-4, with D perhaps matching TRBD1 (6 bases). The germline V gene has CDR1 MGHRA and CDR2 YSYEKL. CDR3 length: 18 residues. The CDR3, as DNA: TGTGCCAGCAGCCAAGATTTTCTACAGGGCCGAGCCAAAAACATTCAGTACTTC. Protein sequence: CASSQDFLQGRAKNIQYF.

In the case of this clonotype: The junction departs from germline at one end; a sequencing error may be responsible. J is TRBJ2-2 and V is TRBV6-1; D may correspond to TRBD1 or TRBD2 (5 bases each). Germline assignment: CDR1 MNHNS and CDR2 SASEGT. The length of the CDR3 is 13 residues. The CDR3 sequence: CASSEGRTRELLF. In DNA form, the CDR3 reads TGTGCCAGCAGTGAAGGGAGGACCAGGGAGCTGTTATTT.

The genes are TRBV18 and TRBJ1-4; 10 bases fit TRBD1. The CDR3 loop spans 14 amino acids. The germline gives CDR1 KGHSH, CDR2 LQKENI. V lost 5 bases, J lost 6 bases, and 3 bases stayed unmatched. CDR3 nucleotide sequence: TGTGCCAGCTCAGCGACAGGGGGCTATGAAAAACTGTTTTTT. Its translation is CASSATGGYEKLFF.

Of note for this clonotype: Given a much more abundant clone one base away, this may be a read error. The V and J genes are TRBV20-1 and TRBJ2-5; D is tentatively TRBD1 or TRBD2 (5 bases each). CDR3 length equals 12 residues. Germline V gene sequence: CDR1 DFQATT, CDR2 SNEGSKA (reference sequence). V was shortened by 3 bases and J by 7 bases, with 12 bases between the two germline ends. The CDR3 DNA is TGCAGTGCTAGTGTAGTTGGGGGGACCCAGTACTTC. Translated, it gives CSASVVGGTQYF.

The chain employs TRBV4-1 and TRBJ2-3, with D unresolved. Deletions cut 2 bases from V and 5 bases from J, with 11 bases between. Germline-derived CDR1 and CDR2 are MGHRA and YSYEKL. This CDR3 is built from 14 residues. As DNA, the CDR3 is TGCGCCAGCAGCCAACTTGCAGTGGGAGATACGCAGTATTTT. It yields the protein CASSQLAVGDTQYF.

For the CDR3, the DNA is TGTGCCAGCAGCTGGGACACAAACGAGCAGTACTTC. It is translated as CASSWDTNEQYF. The chain combines TRBV7-9 with TRBJ2-7, with a possible D match to TRBD1 (6 bases). The CDR3 covers 12 residues. Germline CDR1 is SEHNR and CDR2 is FQNEAQ (reference sequence). V was trimmed by 4 bases and J by 5 bases, leaving 9 bases between them.

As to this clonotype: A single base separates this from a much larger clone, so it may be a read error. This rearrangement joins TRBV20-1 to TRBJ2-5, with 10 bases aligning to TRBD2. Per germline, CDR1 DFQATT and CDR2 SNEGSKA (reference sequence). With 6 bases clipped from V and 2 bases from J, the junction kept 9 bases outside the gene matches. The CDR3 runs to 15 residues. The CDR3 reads CSAPSSGRPQETQYF. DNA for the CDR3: TGCAGTGCCCCGAGTAGCGGGAGGCCACAAGAGACCCAGTACTTC.

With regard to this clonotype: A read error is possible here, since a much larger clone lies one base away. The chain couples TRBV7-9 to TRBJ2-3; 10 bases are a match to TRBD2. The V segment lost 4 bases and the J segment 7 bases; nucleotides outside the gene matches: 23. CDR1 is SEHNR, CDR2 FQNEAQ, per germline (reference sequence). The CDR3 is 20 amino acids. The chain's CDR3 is CASSSKGNVAGGPIGNTQYF. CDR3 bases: TGTGCCAGCAGCTCCAAAGGGAACGTAGCGGGAGGCCCAATAGGGAATACGCAGTATTTT. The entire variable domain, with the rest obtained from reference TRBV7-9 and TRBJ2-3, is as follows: DTGVSQNPRHKITKRGQNVTFRCDPISEHNRLYWYRQTLGQGPEFLTYFQNEAQLEKSRLLSDRFSAERPKGSFSTLEIQRTEQGDSAMYLCASSSKGNVAGGPIGNTQYFGPGTRLTVL.

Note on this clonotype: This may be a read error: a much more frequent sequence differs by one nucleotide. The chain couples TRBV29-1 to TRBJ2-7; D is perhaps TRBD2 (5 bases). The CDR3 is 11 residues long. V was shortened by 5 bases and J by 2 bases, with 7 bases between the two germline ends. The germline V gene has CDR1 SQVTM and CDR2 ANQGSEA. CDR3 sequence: CSVHGAYEQYF. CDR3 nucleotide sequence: TGCAGCGTTCACGGGGCCTACGAGCAGTACTTC.

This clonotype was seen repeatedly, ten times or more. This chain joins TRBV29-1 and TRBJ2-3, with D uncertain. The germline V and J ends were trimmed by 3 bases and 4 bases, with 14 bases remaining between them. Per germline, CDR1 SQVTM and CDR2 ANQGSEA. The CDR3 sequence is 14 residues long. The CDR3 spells CSVDLMRGADTQYF. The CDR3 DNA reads TGCAGCGTTGATCTGATGAGAGGAGCAGATACGCAGTATTTT.

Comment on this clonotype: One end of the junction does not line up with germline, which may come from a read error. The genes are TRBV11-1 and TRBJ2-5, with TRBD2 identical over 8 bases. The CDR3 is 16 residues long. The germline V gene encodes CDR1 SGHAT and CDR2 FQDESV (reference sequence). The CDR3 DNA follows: TGTGTCAGCAGCTTAGATATCTACGCGGGGGGAGAGACCCAGTACTTC. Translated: CVSSLDIYAGGETQYF.

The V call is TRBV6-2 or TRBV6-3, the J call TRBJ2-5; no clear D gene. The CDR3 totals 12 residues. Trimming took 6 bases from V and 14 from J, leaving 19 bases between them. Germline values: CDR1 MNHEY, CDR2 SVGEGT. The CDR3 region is CASSLPQGIQYF. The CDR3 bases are TGTGCCAGCAGCCTACCTCAAGGGATCCAATACTTC.

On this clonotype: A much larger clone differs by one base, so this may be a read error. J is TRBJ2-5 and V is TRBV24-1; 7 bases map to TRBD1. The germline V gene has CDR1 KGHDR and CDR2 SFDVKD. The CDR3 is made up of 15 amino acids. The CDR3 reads CATSDPGQNQETQCF. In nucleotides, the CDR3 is TGTGCCACCAGTGACCCGGGACAGAACCAAGAGACCCAGTGCTTC.